These 17 T cell receptor beta chains originate from one sample sequenced in a study of T cells after yellow fever vaccination. TCRdb reprocessed the 5' RACE reads with MiXCR, giving one entry per CDR3 protein. The sample shows a few hundred thousand distinct CDR3 sequences, under 5% of them seen only once. The input for sequencing was PBMCs, taken 5 days after the yellow fever booster vaccination. Receptors originate from a young man who received the YFV17D yellow fever vaccine.

This clonotype was counted only a few times. CDR3: CASSLGQGVGNEQFF. The CDR3 nucleotides are TGTGCCAGCAGCTTAGGGCAGGGCGTTGGGAATGAGCAGTTCTTC. The chain recombines TRBV7-2 with TRBJ2-1; the D gene is possibly TRBD1 (5 bases). V lost 1 base and J lost 7, with 14 bases in between. Germline CDR1 SGHTA, CDR2 FQGNSA. The CDR3 runs to 15 residues.

This clonotype was recorded many times. This chain joins TRBV5-4 and TRBJ2-5; D unresolved. Trimming took 5 bases from V and 0 from J, leaving 8 bases between them. The CDR3 length is 13 residues. Per the germline V gene, CDR1 is SGHNT and CDR2 is YYREEE (reference sequence). The CDR3 region has the DNA TGTGCCAGCAGTGGAGAGAACCAAGAGACCCAGTACTTC. This sequence encodes CASSGENQETQYF.

A few counts support this clonotype. The rearrangement joins TRBV9 to TRBJ2-3; D not resolved. The ends were cut back, 2 bases at V and 6 bases at J, with 10 bases in the middle. This CDR3 comprises 13 residues. From germline, CDR1 is SGDLS and CDR2 YYNGEE. In nucleotides, the CDR3 is TGTGCCAGCAGCGTCGCACAGATTGATACGCAGTATTTT. Protein: CASSVAQIDTQYF.

This clonotype was found a few times. This rearrangement joins TRBV21-1 to TRBJ1-5; TRBD1 is taken as the D call from the table, unchecked against the DNA. TRBV21-1 represents a pseudogene. The CDR3 has 14 residues. The CDR3 bases are TGTGCCAGCAATAGGGGGCAGAACAATCAGCCCCAGCATTTT. Its protein product is CASNRGQNNQPQHF.

This clonotype was recorded at least ten times. The chain has TRBV19 and TRBJ2-6; 10 nucleotides match TRBD1. Trimming at V came to 6 bases and at J to 2 bases, leaving 13 bases not matched to a gene. The CDR3 sequence is 19 residues long. Per the germline V gene, CDR1 is LNHDA and CDR2 is SQIVND (reference sequence). DNA for the CDR3: TGTGCCAGTAGCACCCCGGACAGGGGGACCTCCCCTGGGGCCAACGTCCTGACTTTC. Encoded protein: CASSTPDRGTSPGANVLTF.

The chain couples TRBV24-1 to TRBJ2-1, with D possibly TRBD1 on 6 matching bases. Germline V lookup: CDR1 KGHDR, CDR2 SFDVKD. Trimming shortened V by 9 bases and J by 2 bases, and 10 bases separated the two germline ends. The CDR3 sequence is 13 residues long. The CDR3 DNA follows: TGTGCCACCCGCGAGGGGGCCTACAATGAGCAGTTCTTC. Its protein product is CATREGAYNEQFF.

This clonotype was detected only a few times. The chain joins TRBV12-3 or TRBV12-4 to TRBJ1-1; 9 bases align to TRBD1. The CDR3 is 14 residues long. The V segment lost 7 bases and the J segment 6 bases; nucleotides outside the gene matches: 9. CDR3 amino acids: CASTPLQGASEAFF. CDR3 DNA: TGTGCCAGCACCCCTCTACAGGGGGCATCTGAAGCTTTCTTT.

There are many counts of this clonotype. V and J are TRBV12-3 or TRBV12-4 and TRBJ2-7, with D perhaps assigned TRBD1 or TRBD2 (5 bases each). The CDR3 is 16 amino acids. The V end lost 2 bases, the J end lost 6 bases, and 20 bases lay between the germline ends. The CDR3 loop reads CASSLLLWQGVREQYF. CDR3 DNA: TGTGCCAGCAGTTTATTGTTATGGCAGGGAGTACGCGAGCAGTACTTC.

The gene calls are TRBV4-1 and TRBJ2-3; a possible D gene is TRBD2 (6 bases). The ends were cut back, 0 bases at V and 3 bases at J, with 13 bases in the middle. CDR3 length: 16 residues. The V gene's germline CDR1 is MGHRA and CDR2 YSYEKL. CDR3 coding DNA: TGCGCCAGCAGCCAAGAAGGGGTAGCGGCGACAGATACGCAGTATTTT. The encoded protein is CASSQEGVAATDTQYF.

V and J are TRBV7-9 and TRBJ2-5; 15 bases are a match to TRBD2. Germline V gene sequence: CDR1 SEHNR, CDR2 FQNEAQ (reference sequence). The CDR3 loop spans 19 amino acids. V trimming: 5 bases; J trimming: 5 bases; junction bases outside the gene matches: 15. CDR3 in amino acids: CASSATGTSGGSRDETQYF. The CDR3 nucleotides read TGTGCCAGCAGCGCCACCGGGACTAGCGGGGGGTCCAGGGATGAGACCCAGTACTTC.

This clonotype was counted a few times. The chain couples TRBV6-6 to TRBJ1-2; no firm D call. Germline CDR1 is MNHNY and CDR2 is SVGAGI (reference sequence). This CDR3 is built from 15 residues. V was clipped by 0 bases and J by 5 bases, with 13 bases between them. CDR3 DNA: TGTGCCAGCAGTTACTCCAGAGTCGATCCATATGGCTACACCTTC. It translates to CASSYSRVDPYGYTF.

The table lists this clonotype with many counts. The J gene is TRBJ2-5, the V gene TRBV20-1, with 8 bases fitting TRBD2. The J segment lost 7 bases and the V segment lost 1 base, leaving 14 bases of the junction unmatched. The CDR3 is made up of 16 amino acids. CDR1 is DFQATT, CDR2 SNEGSKA, per germline (reference sequence). CDR3 nucleotides: TGCAGTGCTAGAGCCCCAACGGGGGGGCTGGTAGGGACCCAGTACTTC. It translates to CSARAPTGGLVGTQYF.

This chain uses TRBV3-1 with TRBJ2-7, with 7 nucleotides matching TRBD2. The CDR3 is made up of 15 amino acids. Germline-derived CDR1 and CDR2 are LGHDT and YNNKEL (reference sequence). V shed 2 bases, J shed 2 bases, and the junction held 6 bases outside the gene matches. The CDR3 bases are TGTGCCAGCAGCCAATGGAGGGGAGGGGCCTACGAGCAGTACGTC. Residues: CASSQWRGGAYEQYV.

At least ten counts were recorded for this clonotype. V and J are TRBV12-3 or TRBV12-4 and TRBJ2-1; D is ambiguous. The germline V and J ends were trimmed by 3 bases and 2 bases, with 5 bases remaining between them. CDR3 size: 13 residues. CDR3 sequence (DNA): TGTGCCAGCAGTTTTACGGCCTACAATGAGCAGTTCTTC. It translates to CASSFTAYNEQFF.

This clonotype showed up just a few times. The rearrangement links TRBV7-2 to TRBJ2-7; D unresolved. CDR1 and CDR2 from the germline V gene are SGHTA and FQGNSA. V lost 1 base and J 0 bases, leaving 7 bases between the germline ends. CDR3 length equals 14 residues. The chain's CDR3 is CASSLVAVSYEQYF. The DNA for the CDR3 is TGTGCCAGCAGCTTAGTAGCTGTCTCCTACGAGCAGTACTTC.

This chain connects TRBV4-2 to TRBJ1-1; 9 bases agree with TRBD1. Germline V gene data show CDR1 as LGHNA and CDR2 as YNFKEQ. V was clipped by 6 bases and J by 7 bases; unmatched bases: 18. This CDR3 comprises 17 residues. This CDR3 reads CASRPHATTGGGGEAFF. The CDR3, as DNA: TGTGCCAGCAGACCACATGCAACGACAGGGGGAGGGGGTGAAGCTTTCTTT.

This clonotype was counted between two and nine times. V usage is TRBV12-3 or TRBV12-4 and J usage is TRBJ2-3; D is possibly TRBD2 (7 bases). The CDR3 runs 15 residues. V dropped 0 bases and J dropped 5 bases, with 12 bases sitting between them. CDR3 sequence reads: CASSLAGGPLDTQYF. Written as DNA, the CDR3 is TGTGCCAGCAGTTTAGCGGGGGGGCCCTTAGATACGCAGTATTTT.